The 16 T cell receptor beta chains in this list originate from one sample, sequenced in a study of OX40 agonist ivuxolimab in advanced cancers. The table came from immunoSEQ multiplex PCR; TCRdb's copy has only in-frame clones and leaves some out. The sample carries 100,000 or so clones, approximately 84% recorded once. Sample: CD4+ or CD8+ T cells sorted from blood, taken in a trial of the OX40 agonist ivuxolimab. Receptors were obtained from an adult with an advanced solid tumor such as melanoma, head and neck, liver or kidney cancer.

CDR3 in DNA: TGCGCCAGCAAGGGGACGGACACCGGGGAGCTGTTTTTT. Its translation is CASKGTDTGELFF. The gene calls are TRBV10-2 and TRBJ2-2, with D perhaps being TRBD1 or TRBD2 (5 bases each). V was clipped by 7 bases and J by 3 bases, with 9 bases between them. Germline V gives CDR1 WSHSY, CDR2 SAAADI. The CDR3 contains 13 residues.

The chain has TRBV7-3 and TRBJ1-1; 7 nucleotides agree with TRBD1. The CDR3 spans 14 residues. Trimming at V came to 2 bases and at J to 4 bases, leaving 4 bases not matched to a gene. Germline V CDR1 and CDR2: SGHTA, FQGTGA. The CDR3 DNA reads TGTGCCAGCAGCTTACGCAGGGGGGGCACTGAAGCTTTCTTT. It codes for CASSLRRGGTEAFF.

The J gene is TRBJ2-2, the V gene TRBV7-6; D not resolved. The CDR3 consists of 17 residues. V was pared by 0 bases and J by 0 bases, with 11 bases between. Germline CDR1 is SGHVS and CDR2 is FNYEAQ. The DNA for the CDR3 is TGTGCCAGCAGCTTAGCGGTTTTCACCTCGAACACCGGGGAGCTGTTTTTT. It encodes CASSLAVFTSNTGELFF.

The rearrangement uses TRBV7-2 and TRBJ2-3; D uncertain. V was clipped by 5 bases and J by 6 bases, with 6 bases between them. Germline V lookup: CDR1 SGHTA, CDR2 FQGNSA. The CDR3 has 11 residues. DNA of the CDR3: TGTGCCAGCAGCCTGGTGGATACGCAGTATTTT. It specifies CASSLVDTQYF.

The V and J genes are TRBV7-9 and TRBJ2-2, with D possibly being TRBD1 or TRBD2 (5 bases each). With 10 bases removed from V and 6 bases from J, the gap between germline ends came to 18 bases. This CDR3 spans 14 amino acids. Germline CDR1 is SEHNR and CDR2 is FQNEAQ (reference sequence). CDR3 nucleotides: TGTGCCACCTCGTTAGGAATGGGGGCCGGGGAGCTGTTTTTT. It codes for CATSLGMGAGELFF.

The table lists this clone with a count of one. The chain employs TRBV6-5 and TRBJ2-7, with no clear D. V lost 2 bases and J lost 5, with 4 bases in between. Germline V lookup: CDR1 MNHEY, CDR2 SVGAGI. CDR3 length: 11 amino acids. CDR3 sequence (DNA): TGTGCCAGCAGTTACAAAAACGAGCAGTACTTC. Protein sequence: CASSYKNEQYF.

The chain couples TRBV5-1 to TRBJ1-2; D perhaps matches TRBD1 (5 bases). Germline CDR1 and CDR2: SGHRS and YFSETQ. Trimming took off 2 bases at V and 4 bases at J, with 12 bases between the two ends. The CDR3 length is 14 residues. The CDR3 region is CASSFSSGRYGYTF. The CDR3 nucleotides are TGCGCCAGCAGCTTCTCCTCAGGGCGCTATGGCTACACCTTC.

The gene calls are TRBV6-1 and TRBJ1-1; 12 bases map to TRBD1. V dropped 6 bases and J dropped 5; count of bases not matched to a gene: 4. The CDR3 totals 14 residues. Germline CDR1 and CDR2: MNHNS and SASEGT. CDR3 DNA sequence: TGTGCCAGCAGCCCGGGACAGGGGGCAACTGAAGCTTTCTTT. Its protein is CASSPGQGATEAFF.

The J gene is TRBJ2-5, the V gene TRBV27, with D uncertain. Trimming stripped 2 bases from V and 1 base from J, with 14 bases between. From germline, CDR1 is MNHEY and CDR2 SMNVEV (reference sequence). The CDR3 has 16 amino acids. This chain's CDR3 is CASSLGGYEFQETQYF. The CDR3 nucleotides read TGTGCCAGCAGTTTAGGTGGCTACGAGTTCCAAGAGACCCAGTACTTC.

V and J are TRBV19 and TRBJ2-7; 8 positions agree with TRBD2. CDR3 length: 16 amino acids. Germline values: CDR1 LNHDA, CDR2 SQIVND (reference sequence). Unmatched junction bases numbered 13, after V lost 5 bases and J lost 4 bases. The CDR3 reads CASSPPRIAGRYEQYF. CDR3 sequence (DNA): TGTGCCAGTAGTCCCCCGAGGATAGCGGGAAGATACGAGCAGTACTTC. Using reference TRBV19 and TRBJ2-7 for the parts outside the CDR3, the full variable domain is DGGITQSPKYLFRKEGQNVTLSCEQNLNHDAMYWYRQDPGQGLRLIYYSQIVNDFQKGDIAEGYSVSREKKESFPLTVTSAQKNPTAFYLCASSPPRIAGRYEQYFGPGTRLTVT.

The V gene is TRBV9, the J gene TRBJ1-3; a possible D gene is TRBD1 (5 bases). The germline gives CDR1 SGDLS, CDR2 YYNGEE. The CDR3 spans 14 residues. The V end lost 6 bases, the J end lost 3 bases, and 13 bases lay between the germline ends. The CDR3 nucleotides read TGTGCCAGCACGGGAGGGGCTAGTGGAAACACCATATATTTT. Its translation: CASTGGASGNTIYF.

The table lists this clone with a few counts. This chain uses TRBV28 with TRBJ1-5; 11 nucleotides match TRBD1. This CDR3 comprises 18 residues. The ends lost 5 bases at V and 2 bases at J; junction bases unmatched: 11. Per the germline V gene, CDR1 is MDHEN and CDR2 is SYDVKM. CDR3 amino acids: CASSPLGQGAQGNQPQHF. CDR3 nucleotide sequence: TGTGCCAGCAGTCCACTAGGACAGGGGGCTCAGGGCAATCAGCCCCAGCATTTT.

The CDR3 loop is CASSSTGIGGSPLHF. The CDR3 coding sequence is TGCGCCAGCAGCTCTACAGGGATCGGTGGTTCACCCCTCCACTTT. The V and J genes are TRBV5-1 and TRBJ1-6; perhaps TRBD1 as D (6 bases). In germline, CDR1 is SGHRS, CDR2 YFSETQ. Trimming removed 3 bases from V and 9 bases from J, with 16 bases in between. The CDR3 spans 15 residues.

V gene TRBV19 combines with J gene TRBJ1-5; D is unclear. V shed 1 base and J shed 0 bases, with 7 bases lying between them. Germline lookup yields CDR1 LNHDA and CDR2 SQIVND (reference sequence). CDR3 length equals 15 residues. The CDR3 protein is CASSIGFFSNQPQHF. CDR3 bases: TGTGCCAGTAGTATAGGGTTCTTTAGCAATCAGCCCCAGCATTTT.

The chain uses TRBV18 and TRBJ2-5; either TRBD1 or TRBD2 may fit D (5 bases each). The length of the CDR3 is 14 residues. CDR1 is KGHSH, CDR2 LQKENI, per germline. V was cut by 4 bases and J by 2 bases, with 11 bases left in between. CDR3 residues: CASSLGTEQETQYF. In DNA form, the CDR3 reads TGTGCCAGCTCACTCGGGACCGAACAAGAGACCCAGTACTTC.

This rearrangement joins TRBV23-1 to TRBJ2-1, with 7 bases identical to TRBD2. TRBV23-1 is reported as an ORF; its role is uncertain. The CDR3 is made up of 17 amino acids. V shed 0 bases and J 7 bases; nucleotides not matched to a gene: 12. The CDR3 sequence is CASSQSIRGVRSNEQFF. The CDR3, as DNA: TGCGCCAGCAGTCAATCGATTCGGGGGGTGCGTTCTAATGAGCAGTTCTTC.